This TCR beta chain originates from a study of identical twins. CDR3 size: 20 residues. V was shortened by 6 bases and J by 0 bases, with 24 bases between the two germline ends. The germline gives CDR1 SNHLY, CDR2 FYNNEI. Points from the study as a whole: Out-of-frame TCR alpha sharing observed in monozygotic twins exceeded model estimates.

MiXCR, applied by TCRdb to the 5' RACE reads, yields one record per CDR3 protein. This table has around 490,000 distinct CDR3 sequences, roughly 15% appearing once. This clonotype was seen only a few times. No antigen is known for it. These data were also filed under a second study, of yellow fever vaccine responses in identical twins.

This clonotype was sampled from a young woman in good health. This rearrangement joins TRBV2 to TRBJ2-6, with a tentative D call TRBD1 (6 bases). The sample consisted of CD4+ T cells sorted from blood. The CDR3 protein is CASSPFLDRIMSSGANVLTF. In DNA, the CDR3 is TGTGCCAGCAGCCCTTTCTTGGACAGAATTATGTCCTCTGGGGCCAACGTCCTGACTTTC.